This T cell receptor (beta chain) was obtained from a study of glioma-infiltrating T cells after dendritic cell vaccination. As for the study in general: Autologous tumor lysate was loaded overnight onto monocyte-derived dendritic cells grown seven to eight days with IL-4 and GM-CSF.

The protocol was immunoSEQ multiplex PCR, while the TCRdb copy is restricted to in-frame clones and leaves out a portion. The data contain about 92,000 clones, over 75% of them singletons. The source of this sequence is a human donor with glioblastoma. This specimen consisted of blood, obtained before dendritic cell vaccination.

CDR3 sequence reads: CASSISESSPLHF. The CDR3 DNA sequence: TGTGCCAGTAGTATTAGCGAGAGTTCACCCCTCCACTTT. This sequence joins TRBV19 and TRBJ1-6; D gene uncertain. The CDR3 contains 13 residues. Trimming removed 3 bases at V and 9 bases at J, with 9 bases between. CDR1 and CDR2 (germline): LNHDA, SQIVND (reference sequence).